This T cell receptor beta chain was documented in a study of blood T cell repertoires in COVID-19. The wider study: Spain, Italy and the United States supplied samples that represented acute and convalescent COVID-19. Nucleic acid was either cDNA or gDNA, and it came from T cells, B-cell-depleted T cells, or PBMCs.

Original processing notes: Estimated nucleated cell counts came from reference gene primer amplification. The repertoire was sequenced with immunoSEQ multiplex PCR; TCRdb's copy has only in-frame clones and lacks some. V, J and clone size are taken as reported in that table, and D and trimming were inferred from the DNA itself. The sample yields some 59,000 clones, 90% seen once. The specimen was peripheral blood. The source is a man in his fifties or sixties with acute or convalescent COVID-19.

CDR3 loop: CASSTSGASGTQYF. The CDR3 region has the DNA TGTGCCAGCAGCACTAGCGGGGCCTCGGGTACGCAGTATTTT. This chain joins TRBV3-1 (or the pseudogene TRBV3-2) and TRBJ2-3; TRBD2 matches at 10 bases. CDR3 length: 14 amino acids. Germline lookup yields CDR1 LGHDT and CDR2 YNNKEL (reference sequence). J gave up 8 bases and V 5 bases, and 7 bases lay outside the gene matches.